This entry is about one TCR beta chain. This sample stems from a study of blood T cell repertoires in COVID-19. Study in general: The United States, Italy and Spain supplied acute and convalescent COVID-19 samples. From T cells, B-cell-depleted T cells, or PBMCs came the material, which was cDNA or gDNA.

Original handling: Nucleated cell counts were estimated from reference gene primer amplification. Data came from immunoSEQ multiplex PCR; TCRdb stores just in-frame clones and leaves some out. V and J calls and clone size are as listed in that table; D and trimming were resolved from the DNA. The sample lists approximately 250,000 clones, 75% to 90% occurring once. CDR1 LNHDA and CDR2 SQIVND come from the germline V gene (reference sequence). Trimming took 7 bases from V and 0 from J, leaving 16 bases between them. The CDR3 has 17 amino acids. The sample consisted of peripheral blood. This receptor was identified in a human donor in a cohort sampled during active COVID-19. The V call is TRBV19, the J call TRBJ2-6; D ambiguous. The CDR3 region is CASISRVTSSGANVLTF. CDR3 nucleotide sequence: TGTGCCAGTATCTCTCGGGTTACGAGCTCTGGGGCCAACGTCCTGACTTTC.